Listed below are T cell receptor beta chains from one sample, sequenced in a study of human T cells and chemical hapten exposure. TCRdb ran MiXCR on the RACE reads and lists one entry per CDR3 protein. The table has about 260,000 distinct CDR3 sequences, roughly 8.9% seen once. The sequencing used whole blood, collected in connection with sensitization to the hapten diphenylcyclopropenone (DPC). These receptors were taken from a woman in her thirties or forties with alopecia areata. Some clones in this sample may be carry-over from other donors' samples. The CDR3 runs from the conserved cysteine through the conserved F or W.

V,CDR3
TRBV6-2/TRBV6-3,CASRTTGTDTQYF
TRBV6-2/TRBV6-3,CASSRDTRGDEQFF
TRBV20-1,CSAARTGFYGYTF
TRBV13,CASSLGWGVQYF
TRBV7-2,CASSLADTQYF
TRBV5-1,CASRIGLAEYNEQFF
TRBV7-2,CASSQQGGRASEQFF
TRBV5-1,CASSLEGQGTGELFF
TRBV24-1,CATSDQTEHTDTQYF
TRBV12-3/TRBV12-4,CASSYRGLSGYTF
TRBV28,CASSGNSGLSYEQYF
TRBV9,CASSVEYLLGAGELFF
TRBV15,CATSSQWEPYNEQFF
TRBV3-2,CASSQARMRESYEQYF
TRBV7-2,CASSPYTEAFF
TRBV7-9,CASSLDYGRVGTEAFF
TRBV6-2/TRBV6-3,CASRDGRYGYTF
TRBV12-3/TRBV12-4,CASSLAVGQETQYF
TRBV27,CASGYFDRNYGYTF
TRBV6-2/TRBV6-3,CASSYSLRNEQFF
TRBV6-5,CASRSTTNEQFF
TRBV3-1,CASSQAGAKAFF
TRBV11-2,CASSLGGAGEEYNEQFF
TRBV24-1,CATRGTGTSDEQFF
TRBV6-4,CASSEGQGNTEAFF
TRBV25-1,CASSGDQTGAGNTIYF
TRBV21-1,CASRPDEAGGPRNEQFF
TRBV12-3/TRBV12-4,CASSLGGFEKLFF
TRBV10-3,CAISEWFSGTGSYNEQFF
TRBV28,CASSLIRVRDSPLHF
TRBV9,CASSVAQGLQETQYF
TRBV7-9,CAFSNRRTDTQYF
TRBV29-1,CSAALQDGPYEQYF
TRBV7-2,CASSLRYNEQFF
TRBV29-1,CSVANTEAFF
TRBV7-2,CASSPGVYGYTF
TRBV28,CASSFLGSAEQYF
TRBV28,CASSLSRDEQYF
TRBV7-6,CASSSTAINTGELFF
TRBV20-1,CSATRTSGYNEQFF
TRBV15,CATSRDPGTGRTEAFF